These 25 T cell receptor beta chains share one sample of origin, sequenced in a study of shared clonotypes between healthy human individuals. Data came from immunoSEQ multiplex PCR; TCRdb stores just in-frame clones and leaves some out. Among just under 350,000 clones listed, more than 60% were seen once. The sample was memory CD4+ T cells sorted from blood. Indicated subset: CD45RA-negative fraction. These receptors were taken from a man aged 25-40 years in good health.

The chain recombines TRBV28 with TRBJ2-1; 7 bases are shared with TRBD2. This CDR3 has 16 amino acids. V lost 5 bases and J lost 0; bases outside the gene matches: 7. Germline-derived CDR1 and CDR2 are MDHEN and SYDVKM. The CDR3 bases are TGTGCCAGCAGTGTACTAGCGTCCCTCTCCTACAATGAGCAGTTCTTC. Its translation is CASSVLASLSYNEQFF.

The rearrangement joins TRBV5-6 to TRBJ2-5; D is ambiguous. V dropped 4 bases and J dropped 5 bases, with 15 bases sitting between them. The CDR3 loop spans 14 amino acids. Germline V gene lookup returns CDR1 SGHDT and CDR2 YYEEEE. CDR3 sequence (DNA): TGTGCCAGCAGCCCCGGGTTCCAAGGGGAGACCCAGTACTTC. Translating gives CASSPGFQGETQYF.

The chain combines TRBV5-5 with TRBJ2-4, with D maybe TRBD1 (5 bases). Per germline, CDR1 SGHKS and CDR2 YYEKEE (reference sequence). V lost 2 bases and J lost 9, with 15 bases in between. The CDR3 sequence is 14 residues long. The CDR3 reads CASSFVAGYGIQYF. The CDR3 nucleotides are TGTGCCAGCAGCTTTGTGGCAGGGTATGGCATTCAGTACTTC.

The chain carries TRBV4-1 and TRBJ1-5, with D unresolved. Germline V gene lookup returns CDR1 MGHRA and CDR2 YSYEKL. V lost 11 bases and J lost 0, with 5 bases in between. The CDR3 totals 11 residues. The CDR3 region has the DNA TGCGCCGCGGGTAGCAATCAGCCCCAGCATTTT. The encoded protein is CAAGSNQPQHF.

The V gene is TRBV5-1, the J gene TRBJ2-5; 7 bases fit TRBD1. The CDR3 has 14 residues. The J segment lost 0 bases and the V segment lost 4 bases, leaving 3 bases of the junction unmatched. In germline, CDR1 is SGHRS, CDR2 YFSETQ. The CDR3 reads CASSRGQNQETQYF. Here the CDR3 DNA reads TGCGCCAGCAGCAGGGGACAGAACCAAGAGACCCAGTACTTC. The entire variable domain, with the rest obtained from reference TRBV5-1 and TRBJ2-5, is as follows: KAGVTQTPRYLIKTRGQQVTLSCSPISGHRSVSWYQQTPGQGLQFLFEYFSETQRNKGNFPGRFSGRQFSNSRSEMNVSTLELGDSALYLCASSRGQNQETQYFGPGTRLLVL.

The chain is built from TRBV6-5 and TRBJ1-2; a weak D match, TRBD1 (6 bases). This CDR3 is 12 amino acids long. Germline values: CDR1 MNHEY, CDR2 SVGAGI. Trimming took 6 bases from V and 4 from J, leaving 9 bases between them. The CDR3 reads CASSQGTYGYTF. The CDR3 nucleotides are TGTGCCAGCAGCCAGGGGACCTATGGCTACACCTTC.

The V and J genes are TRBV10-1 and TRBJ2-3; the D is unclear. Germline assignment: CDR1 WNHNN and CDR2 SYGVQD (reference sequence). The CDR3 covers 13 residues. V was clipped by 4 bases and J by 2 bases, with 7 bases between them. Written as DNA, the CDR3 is TGCGCCAGCAGTGTAGCCAACACAGATACGCAGTATTTT. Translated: CASSVANTDTQYF.

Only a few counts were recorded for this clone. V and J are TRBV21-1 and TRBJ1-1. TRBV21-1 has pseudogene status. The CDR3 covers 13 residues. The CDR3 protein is CASSKAGDLEAFF. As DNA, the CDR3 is TGTGCCAGCAGCAAAGCTGGAGACCTTGAAGCTTTCTTT.

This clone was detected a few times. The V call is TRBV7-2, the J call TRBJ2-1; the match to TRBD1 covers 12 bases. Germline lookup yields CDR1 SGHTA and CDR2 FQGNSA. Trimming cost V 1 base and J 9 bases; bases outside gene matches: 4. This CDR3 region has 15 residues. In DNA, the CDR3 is TGTGCCAGCAGCTTAGGGGACAGGGGGCGCAGTGAGCAGTTCTTC. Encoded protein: CASSLGDRGRSEQFF.

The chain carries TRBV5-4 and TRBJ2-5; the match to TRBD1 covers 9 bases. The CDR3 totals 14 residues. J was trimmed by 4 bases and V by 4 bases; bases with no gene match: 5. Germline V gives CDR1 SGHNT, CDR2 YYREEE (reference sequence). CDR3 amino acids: CASSTGQGGETQYF. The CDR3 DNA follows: TGTGCCAGCAGCACGGGACAGGGAGGAGAGACCCAGTACTTC.

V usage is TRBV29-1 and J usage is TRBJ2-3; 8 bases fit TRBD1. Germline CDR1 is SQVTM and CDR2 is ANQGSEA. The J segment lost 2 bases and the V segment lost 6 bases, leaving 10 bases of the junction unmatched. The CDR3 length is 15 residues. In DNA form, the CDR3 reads TGCAGCGTCGAATGGGGGGACAGGCCCACAGATACGCAGTATTTT. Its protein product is CSVEWGDRPTDTQYF.

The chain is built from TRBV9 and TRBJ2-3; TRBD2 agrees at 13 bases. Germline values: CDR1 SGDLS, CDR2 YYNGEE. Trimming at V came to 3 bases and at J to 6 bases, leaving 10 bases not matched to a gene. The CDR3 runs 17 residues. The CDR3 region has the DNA TGTGCCAGCAGCGACACTAGCGGGAGGGCCAGATTTGATACGCAGTATTTT. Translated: CASSDTSGRARFDTQYF.

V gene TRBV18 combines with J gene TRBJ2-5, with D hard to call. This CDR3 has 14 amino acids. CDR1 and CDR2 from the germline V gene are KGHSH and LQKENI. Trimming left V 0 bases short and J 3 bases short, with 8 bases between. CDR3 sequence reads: CASSPPSQEETQYF. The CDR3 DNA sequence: TGTGCCAGCTCACCACCTTCCCAAGAAGAGACCCAGTACTTC.

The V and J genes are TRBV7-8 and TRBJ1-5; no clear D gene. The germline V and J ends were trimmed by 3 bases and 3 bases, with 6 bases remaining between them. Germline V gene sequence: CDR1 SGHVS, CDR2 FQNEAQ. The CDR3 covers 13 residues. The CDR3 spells CASSFNANQPQHF. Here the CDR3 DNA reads TGTGCCAGCAGCTTTAATGCCAATCAGCCCCAGCATTTT. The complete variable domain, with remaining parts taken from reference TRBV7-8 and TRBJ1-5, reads GAGVSQSPRYKVAKRGQDVALRCDPISGHVSLFWYQQALGQGPEFLTYFQNEAQLDKSGLPSDRFFAERPEGSVSTLKIQRTQQEDSAVYLCASSFNANQPQHFGDGTRLSIL.

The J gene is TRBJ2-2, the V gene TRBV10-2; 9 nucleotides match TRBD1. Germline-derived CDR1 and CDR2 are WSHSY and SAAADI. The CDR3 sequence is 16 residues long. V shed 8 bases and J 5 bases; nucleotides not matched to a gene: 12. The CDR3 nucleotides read TGCGCCAGCCAAGACACCGGGACAGGGTTGACCGGGGAGCTGTTTTTT. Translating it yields CASQDTGTGLTGELFF.

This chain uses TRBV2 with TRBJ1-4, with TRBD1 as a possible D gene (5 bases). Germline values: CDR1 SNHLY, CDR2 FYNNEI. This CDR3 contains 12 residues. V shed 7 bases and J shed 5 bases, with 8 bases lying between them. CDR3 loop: CASMWGNEKLFF. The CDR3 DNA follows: TGTGCCAGCATGTGGGGGAATGAAAAACTGTTTTTT.

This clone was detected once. CDR3 in DNA: TGTGCCACTGGAAGGGGGGCGTATGAAAAACTGTTTTTT. Translated, it gives CATGRGAYEKLFF. The V and J genes are TRBV6-1 and TRBJ1-4, with D perhaps matching TRBD1 (6 bases). CDR1 and CDR2 from the germline V gene are MNHNS and SASEGT. This CDR3 is built from 13 residues. Trimming cost V 10 bases and J 6 bases, with 15 bases left between them.

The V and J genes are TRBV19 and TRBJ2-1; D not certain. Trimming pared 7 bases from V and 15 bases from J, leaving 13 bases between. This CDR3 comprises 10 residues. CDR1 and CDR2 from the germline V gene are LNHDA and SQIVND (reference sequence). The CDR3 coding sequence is TGTGCCAGTAAATCGGTAGGGTGGTTCTTC. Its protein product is CASKSVGWFF.

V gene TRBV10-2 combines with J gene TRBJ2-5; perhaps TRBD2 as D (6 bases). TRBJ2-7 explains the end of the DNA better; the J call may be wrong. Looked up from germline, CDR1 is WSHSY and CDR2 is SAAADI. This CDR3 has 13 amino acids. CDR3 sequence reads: CASSSGAGYEQYF. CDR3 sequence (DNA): TGCGCCAGCAGTTCGGGAGCGGGCTACGAGCAGTACTTC.

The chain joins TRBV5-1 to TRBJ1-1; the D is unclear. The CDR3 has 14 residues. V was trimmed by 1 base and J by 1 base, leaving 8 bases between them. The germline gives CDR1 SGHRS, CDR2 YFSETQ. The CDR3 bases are TGCGCCAGCAGCTTGCTTCGAGAGAACACTGAAGCTTTCTTT. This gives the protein CASSLLRENTEAFF.

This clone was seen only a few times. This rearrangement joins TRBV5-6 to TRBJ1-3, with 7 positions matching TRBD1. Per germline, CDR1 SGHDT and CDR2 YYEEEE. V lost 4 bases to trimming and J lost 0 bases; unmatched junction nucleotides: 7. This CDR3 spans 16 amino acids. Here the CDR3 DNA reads TGTGCCAGCAGCGTTTCAGGGGGGTTCTCTGGAAACACCATATATTTT. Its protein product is CASSVSGGFSGNTIYF.

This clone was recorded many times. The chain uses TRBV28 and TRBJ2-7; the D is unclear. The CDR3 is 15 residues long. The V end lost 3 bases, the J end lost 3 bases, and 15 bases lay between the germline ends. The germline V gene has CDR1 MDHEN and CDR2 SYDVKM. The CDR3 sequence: CASSFEAGRRYEQYF. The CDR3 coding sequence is TGTGCCAGCAGTTTTGAGGCCGGACGGCGCTACGAGCAGTACTTC.

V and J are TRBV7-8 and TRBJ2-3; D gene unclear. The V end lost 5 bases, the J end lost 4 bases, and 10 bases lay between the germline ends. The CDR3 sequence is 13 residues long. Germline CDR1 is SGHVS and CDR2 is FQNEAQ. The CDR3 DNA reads TGTGCCAGCAGCCGGTTACGGTCAGATACGCAGTATTTT. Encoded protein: CASSRLRSDTQYF.

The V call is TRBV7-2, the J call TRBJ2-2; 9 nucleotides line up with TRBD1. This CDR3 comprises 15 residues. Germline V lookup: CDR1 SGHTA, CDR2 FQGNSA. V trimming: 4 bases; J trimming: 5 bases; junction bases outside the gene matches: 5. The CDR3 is CASSSRQGGTGELFF. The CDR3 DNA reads TGTGCCAGCAGCTCACGACAGGGGGGGACCGGGGAGCTGTTTTTT.

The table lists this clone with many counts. CDR3 loop: CASSFSGAGELFF. Written as DNA, the CDR3 is TGTGCCAGCAGTTTCAGCGGTGCCGGGGAGCTGTTTTTT. V usage is TRBV25-1 and J usage is TRBJ2-2, with D tentatively TRBD2 (5 bases). Germline assignment: CDR1 MGHDK and CDR2 SYGVNS. The CDR3 sequence is 13 residues long. The V and J ends lost 5 bases and 6 bases respectively, with 10 bases between them.